The sequence of this T cell receptor (beta chain) was determined in a study of HIV-infected children after antiretroviral therapy interruption. Study results and caveats: Minor non-naive CD45RA+ populations, like EMRA or stem memory, might contaminate naive sorts.

CDR3 length equals 16 residues. V lost 0 bases, J lost 0 bases, and 9 bases lay in between. Germline V lookup: CDR1 LGHNA, CDR2 YNFKEQ. Treatment indicated: PENTA 11 planned treatment interruption arm or continuous ART arm. This clonotype was recorded a few times. No antigen is known for it. Unique molecular identifiers were included in an RNA-based 3' RACE TCR library. A single record per CDR3 protein comes from TCRdb applying MiXCR to the 3' RACE reads. The sample has about 89,000 distinct CDR3 sequences, 5.5% to 8.5% seen once; the top ten hold 0.9% to 1.3%. The V and J genes are TRBV4-2 and TRBJ1-3; D is uncertain. The receptor's source is a pool of human donors with HIV. Sequencing was performed on CD45RA+ CD4+ T cells from PBMCs, pooled from several time points, taken from a donor given antiretroviral therapy, either interrupted or continuous. Subset denoted: naive CD4+ CD45RA+ CD45RO- T cells. The CDR3 nucleotides are TGTGCCAGCAGCCAAGAACGTCACGGCTCTGGAAACACCATATATTTT. Translating gives CASSQERHGSGNTIYF.